These 23 T cell receptor beta chains were all obtained from the same sample, sequenced in a study of blood T cell repertoires in COVID-19. Some clones are missing from TCRdb's copy, which holds only in-frame ones; the method was immunoSEQ multiplex PCR. In the table there are under 200,000 clones, 85% of which are singletons. The sample comprised peripheral blood. The receptor source for this set is a woman aged 55 to 70 with COVID-19, enrolled during active disease.

V and J are TRBV5-1 and TRBJ1-3, with TRBD1 matching over 8 bases. The CDR3 has 15 residues. Unmatched junction bases numbered 5, after V lost 4 bases and J lost 2 bases. Germline V CDR1 and CDR2: SGHRS, YFSETQ. CDR3 nucleotide sequence: TGCGCCAGCAGCAAAGGGACAGGACCTGGAAACACCATATATTTT. This translates into CASSKGTGPGNTIYF. The variable domain in full, completed from reference TRBV5-1 and TRBJ1-3, reads KAGVTQTPRYLIKTRGQQVTLSCSPISGHRSVSWYQQTPGQGLQFLFEYFSETQRNKGNFPGRFSGRQFSNSRSEMNVSTLELGDSALYLCASSKGTGPGNTIYFGEGSWLTVV.

J is TRBJ2-4 and V is TRBV21-1; the D call of TRBD2 is as the table states it, not checked on the DNA. TRBV21-1 is tagged as a pseudogene. The CDR3 has 18 residues. In DNA form, the CDR3 reads TGTGCCAGCAGCAACCCGCGTCCGGCGGCCATAGCCAAAAACATTCAGTACTTC. It yields the protein CASSNPRPAAIAKNIQYF.

V usage is TRBV3-1 (or the pseudogene TRBV3-2) and J usage is TRBJ2-6; D is undetermined. Germline lookup yields CDR1 LGHDT and CDR2 YNNKEL (reference sequence). V lost 2 bases and J lost 0, with 5 bases in between. CDR3 size: 15 residues. The CDR3 bases are TGTGCCAGCAGCCAACGTTCCTCTGGGGCCAACGTCCTGACTTTC. Its protein is CASSQRSSGANVLTF.

The J gene is TRBJ2-7, the V gene TRBV21-1; the table's TRBD2 call for D was not verified on the DNA. TRBV21-1 corresponds to a pseudogene. This CDR3 region has 14 residues. In DNA form, the CDR3 reads TGTGCCAGCAGCAAAGCGGAAGAGGTTTGGGAGCAGTACGTC. Its protein is CASSKAEEVWEQYV.

V usage is TRBV6-5 and J usage is TRBJ1-5; no clear D. The CDR3 spans 14 residues. Trimming took off 8 bases at V and 2 bases at J, with 13 bases between the two ends. The germline V gene encodes CDR1 MNHEY and CDR2 SVGAGI. The CDR3 DNA is TGTGCCAGCCTTGCTGGGCCGGGCAATCAGCCCCAGCATTTT. This codes for CASLAGPGNQPQHF.

The genes are TRBV12-5 and TRBJ2-2, with D possibly being TRBD2 (5 bases). Trimming shortened V by 1 base and J by 3 bases, and 18 bases separated the two germline ends. CDR1 is LGHNT, CDR2 FRNRAP, per germline. This CDR3 comprises 18 residues. CDR3 protein: CASGLAITSVGDTGELFF. The CDR3, as DNA: TGTGCTAGTGGTTTGGCCATTACTAGTGTCGGGGACACCGGGGAGCTGTTTTTT.

This clone was seen more than once but under ten times. The chain recombines TRBV11-3 with TRBJ2-1, with D possibly matching TRBD2 (5 bases). Per germline, CDR1 SGHNT and CDR2 YENEEA. Trimming removed 5 bases from V and 6 bases from J, with 11 bases in between. This CDR3 comprises 13 residues. The CDR3 nucleotides are TGTGCCAGCAGCGCCCCAGGAGGCAATGAGCAGTTCTTC. This gives the protein CASSAPGGNEQFF.

DNA of the CDR3: TGTGCCAGCAGCTTAGAGGGCGGGGGGCGCTTTGGGGCCAACGTCCTGACTTTC. Residues: CASSLEGGGRFGANVLTF. The J gene is TRBJ2-6, the V gene TRBV7-6; 8 nucleotides align to TRBD2. The germline V gene has CDR1 SGHVS and CDR2 FNYEAQ. V shed 1 base and J 3 bases; nucleotides not matched to a gene: 8. The CDR3 sequence is 18 residues long.

The chain combines TRBV18 with TRBJ2-1; perhaps TRBD1 as D (6 bases). The germline CDR1 and CDR2 sequences are KGHSH and LQKENI. The CDR3 is 14 residues long. V was pared by 0 bases and J by 9 bases, with 12 bases between. CDR3 sequence (DNA): TGTGCCAGCTCACCACCGAGGACAGTAGCTGAGCAGTTCTTC. Amino acids: CASSPPRTVAEQFF.

This chain joins TRBV11-2 and TRBJ2-2, with 10 positions matching TRBD2. Germline CDR1 SGHAT, CDR2 FQNNGV. The CDR3 consists of 16 residues. Germline trimming cut 5 bases from V and 1 base from J; bases unmatched to any gene: 4. The CDR3 nucleotides read TGTGCCAGCAGCCTACTAGCGGGAAAGAACACCGGGGAGCTGTTTTTT. The encoded protein is CASSLLAGKNTGELFF.

This clone occurred once. The rearrangement joins TRBV21-1 to TRBJ1-5; TRBD1, as called in the table, went unchecked against the DNA. TRBV21-1 is shown as a pseudogene. The CDR3 runs to 17 residues. The DNA for the CDR3 is TGTGCCAGCAGCACCTACCCGACAGGGGGAATTAATCAGCCCCAGCATTTT. Encoded protein: CASSTYPTGGINQPQHF.

CDR3 protein: CASSLGPSGFYEQYF. CDR3 DNA sequence: TGTGCCAGCAGCTTAGGACCTAGCGGATTCTACGAGCAGTACTTC. V gene TRBV7-8 combines with J gene TRBJ2-7, with 7 bases aligning to TRBD2. Germline V gives CDR1 SGHVS, CDR2 FQNEAQ. Unmatched junction bases numbered 6, after V lost 1 base and J lost 3 bases. The CDR3 length is 15 residues. Based on the CDR3 plus reference TRBV7-8 and TRBJ2-7, the full variable domain is GAGVSQSPRYKVAKRGQDVALRCDPISGHVSLFWYQQALGQGPEFLTYFQNEAQLDKSGLPSDRFFAERPEGSVSTLKIQRTQQEDSAVYLCASSLGPSGFYEQYFGPGTRLTVT.

The chain links TRBV29-1 to TRBJ1-1; the match to TRBD1 covers 7 bases. Trimming removed 5 bases from V and 2 bases from J; junction bases left unmatched: 2. Looked up from germline, CDR1 is SQVTM and CDR2 is ANQGSEA. CDR3 length equals 12 residues. CDR3 in amino acids: CSVRDSNTEAFF. The CDR3 DNA reads TGCAGCGTTCGGGACAGTAACACTGAAGCTTTCTTT.

About this clone: A junction end diverges from the germline sequence, so it may reflect a read error. Other nucleotide sequences from this sample produce the same CDR3. For the CDR3, the DNA is TGTGCCACCAGCAGTCGGACAGGGCGCTTTAGCACAGATACGCAATATTTT. The encoded protein is CATSSRTGRFSTDTQYF. J is TRBJ2-3 and V is TRBV15, with 8 bases matching TRBD1. This CDR3 has 17 residues. CDR1 and CDR2 from the germline V gene are LNHNV and YYDKDF (reference sequence).

The chain combines TRBV6-4 with TRBJ1-1, with unresolved D. This CDR3 has 15 amino acids. Per germline, CDR1 MRHNA and CDR2 SNTAGT. Trimming pared 0 bases from V and 1 base from J, leaving 9 bases between. CDR3 sequence: CASSDSSGGNTEAFF. CDR3 DNA: TGTGCCAGCAGTGACTCATCGGGAGGGAACACTGAAGCTTTCTTT.

The chain carries TRBV9 and TRBJ1-1; D might be TRBD1 (5 bases). The V and J ends lost 0 bases and 0 bases respectively, with 12 bases between them. The CDR3 contains 16 residues. Germline V lookup: CDR1 SGDLS, CDR2 YYNGEE. Here the CDR3 reads CASSVGVTELNTEAFF. Here the CDR3 DNA reads TGTGCCAGCAGCGTAGGGGTGACAGAGTTGAACACTGAAGCTTTCTTT.

V and J are TRBV19 and TRBJ1-5, with TRBD1 matching over 7 bases. The CDR3 consists of 14 residues. Losses at the gene ends were 6 bases for V and 6 bases for J; bases not matched to a gene: 8. Per germline, CDR1 LNHDA and CDR2 SQIVND (reference sequence). This chain's CDR3 is CASSRQGRRQPQHF. In nucleotides, the CDR3 is TGTGCCAGTAGCAGACAGGGCCGCCGTCAGCCCCAGCATTTT.

The rearrangement uses TRBV9 and TRBJ1-1; D perhaps matches TRBD1 (5 bases). CDR1 SGDLS and CDR2 YYNGEE come from the germline V gene. The CDR3 sequence is 15 residues long. The ends were cut back, 4 bases at V and 0 bases at J, with 13 bases in the middle. The CDR3 bases are TGTGCCAGCAGCTTTTCGACAGACATGAACACTGAAGCTTTCTTT. This translates into CASSFSTDMNTEAFF.

This clone was seen only once. This chain joins TRBV7-3 and TRBJ2-3, with 13 positions matching TRBD2. CDR1 and CDR2 (germline): SGHTA, FQGTGA. The CDR3 runs to 20 residues. J lost 3 bases, V lost 1 base, and 13 bases had no gene match. CDR3 in DNA: TGTGCCAGCAGCTTAAAATCAGAAGGGGGACTAGCGGGACTTACAGATACGCAGTATTTT. This encodes CASSLKSEGGLAGLTDTQYF.

The chain combines TRBV3-1 (or the pseudogene TRBV3-2) with TRBJ1-2; a possible D gene is TRBD1 (5 bases). The CDR3 extends over 15 amino acids. Germline CDR1 and CDR2: LGHDT and YNNKEL (reference sequence). Trimming took 5 bases from V and 5 from J, leaving 18 bases between them. CDR3 DNA sequence: TGTGCCAGCAGCTTCCGGGGAGGGGAGGGGTATGGCTACACCTTC. This encodes CASSFRGGEGYGYTF.

The V call is TRBV5-5, the J call TRBJ1-2; D is perhaps TRBD1 (6 bases). This CDR3 contains 16 residues. Trimming cost V 4 bases and J 5 bases, with 21 bases left between them. Germline CDR1 SGHKS, CDR2 YYEKEE (reference sequence). The CDR3 DNA follows: TGTGCCAGCAGCCAGGGAGGGACACAATCGAGGTATGGCTACACCTTC. This sequence encodes CASSQGGTQSRYGYTF.

This clone was seen a few times. V usage is TRBV7-9 and J usage is TRBJ1-2; TRBD1 matches at 8 bases. Germline CDR1 and CDR2: SEHNR and FQNEAQ (reference sequence). V lost 5 bases and J lost 4; bases outside the gene matches: 12. CDR3 length: 16 residues. The CDR3 sequence is CASSTRDRPVVYGYTF. The DNA of the CDR3 is TGTGCCAGCAGCACAAGGGACAGGCCGGTGGTCTATGGCTACACCTTC.

This clone has just a few counts. V and J are TRBV7-3 and TRBJ2-1; 14 bases line up with TRBD2. Germline trimming cut 5 bases from V and 8 bases from J; bases unmatched to any gene: 5. Germline-derived CDR1 and CDR2 are SGHTA and FQGTGA. The CDR3 is 15 residues long. The CDR3 protein is CASSLKTSGRDEQFF. In DNA, the CDR3 is TGTGCCAGCAGCCTTAAGACTAGCGGGAGGGATGAGCAGTTCTTC.